This T cell receptor (beta chain) comes out of a study of OX40 agonist ivuxolimab in advanced cancers. The germline V and J ends were trimmed by 6 bases and 5 bases, with 7 bases remaining between them. Germline V gene lookup returns CDR1 MNHEY and CDR2 SMNVEV (reference sequence). This CDR3 contains 12 residues. Libraries were prepared by immunoSEQ multiplex PCR; TCRdb keeps only in-frame clonotypes and omits some of them. This sample has roughly 42,000 clones, with 85% to 95% found just once. This receptor was obtained from an adult with an advanced solid tumor such as melanoma, head and neck, liver or kidney cancer. The source material was CD4+ or CD8+ T cells sorted from blood, sampled in a trial of the OX40 agonist ivuxolimab. The chain uses TRBV27 and TRBJ2-2; no reliable D call. CDR3 bases: TGTGCCAGCAGGTGGGCTACCGGGGAGCTGTTTTTT. It yields the protein CASRWATGELFF.